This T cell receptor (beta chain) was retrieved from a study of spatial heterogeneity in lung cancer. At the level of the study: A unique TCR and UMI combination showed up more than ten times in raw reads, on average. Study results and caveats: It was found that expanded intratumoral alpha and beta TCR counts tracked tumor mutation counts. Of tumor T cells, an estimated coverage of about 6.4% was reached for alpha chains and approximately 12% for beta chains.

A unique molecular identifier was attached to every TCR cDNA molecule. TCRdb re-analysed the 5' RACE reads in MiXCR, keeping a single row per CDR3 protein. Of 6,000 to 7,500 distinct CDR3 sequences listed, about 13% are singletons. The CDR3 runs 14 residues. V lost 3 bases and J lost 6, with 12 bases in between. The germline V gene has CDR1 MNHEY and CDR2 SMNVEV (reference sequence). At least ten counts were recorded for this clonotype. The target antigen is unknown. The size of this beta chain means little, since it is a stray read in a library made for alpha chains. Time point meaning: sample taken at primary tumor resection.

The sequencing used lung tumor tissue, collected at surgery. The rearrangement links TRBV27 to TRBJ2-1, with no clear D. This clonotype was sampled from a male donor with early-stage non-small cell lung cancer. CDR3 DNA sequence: TGTGCCAGCAGTTTCGCCCGAACAACCAATGAGCAGTTCTTC. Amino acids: CASSFARTTNEQFF.